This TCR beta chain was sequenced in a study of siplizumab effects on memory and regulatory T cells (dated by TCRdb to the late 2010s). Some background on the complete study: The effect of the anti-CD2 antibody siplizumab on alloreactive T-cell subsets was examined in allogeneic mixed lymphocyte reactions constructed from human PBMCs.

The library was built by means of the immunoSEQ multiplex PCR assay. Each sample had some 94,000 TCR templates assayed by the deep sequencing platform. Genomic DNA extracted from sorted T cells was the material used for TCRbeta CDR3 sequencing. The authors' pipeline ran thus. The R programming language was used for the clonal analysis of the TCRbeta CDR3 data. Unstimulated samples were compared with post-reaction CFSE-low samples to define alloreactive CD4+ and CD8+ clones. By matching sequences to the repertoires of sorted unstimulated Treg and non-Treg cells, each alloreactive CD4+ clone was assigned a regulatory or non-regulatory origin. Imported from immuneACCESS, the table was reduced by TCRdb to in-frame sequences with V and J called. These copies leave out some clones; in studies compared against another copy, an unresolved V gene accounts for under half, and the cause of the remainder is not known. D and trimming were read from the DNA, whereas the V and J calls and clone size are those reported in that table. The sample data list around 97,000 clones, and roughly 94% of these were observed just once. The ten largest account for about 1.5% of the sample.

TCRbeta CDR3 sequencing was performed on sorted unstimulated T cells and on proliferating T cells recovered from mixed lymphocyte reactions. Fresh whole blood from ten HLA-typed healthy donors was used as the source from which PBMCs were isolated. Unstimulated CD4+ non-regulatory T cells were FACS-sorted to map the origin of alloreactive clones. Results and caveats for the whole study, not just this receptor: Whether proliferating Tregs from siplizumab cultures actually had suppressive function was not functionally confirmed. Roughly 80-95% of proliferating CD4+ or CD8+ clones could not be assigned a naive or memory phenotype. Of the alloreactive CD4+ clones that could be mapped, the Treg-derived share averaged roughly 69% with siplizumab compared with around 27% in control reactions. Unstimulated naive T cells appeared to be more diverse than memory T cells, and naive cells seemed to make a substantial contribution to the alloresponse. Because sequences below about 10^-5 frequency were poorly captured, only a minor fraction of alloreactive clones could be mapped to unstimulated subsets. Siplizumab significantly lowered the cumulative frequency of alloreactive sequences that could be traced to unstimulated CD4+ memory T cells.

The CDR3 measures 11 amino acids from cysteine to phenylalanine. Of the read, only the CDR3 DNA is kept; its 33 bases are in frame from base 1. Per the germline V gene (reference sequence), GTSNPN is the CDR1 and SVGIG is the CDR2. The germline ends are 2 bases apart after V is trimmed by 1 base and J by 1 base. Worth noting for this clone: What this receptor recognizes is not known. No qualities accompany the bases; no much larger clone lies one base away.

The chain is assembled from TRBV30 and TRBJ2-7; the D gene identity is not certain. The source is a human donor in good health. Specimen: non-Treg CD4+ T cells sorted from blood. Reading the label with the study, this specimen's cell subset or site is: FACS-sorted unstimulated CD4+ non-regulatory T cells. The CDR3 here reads CAWSGSYEQYF. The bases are TGTGCCTGGAGTGGTTCCTACGAGCAGTACTTC.